This TCR beta chain is from a study of T-cell reconstitution after alpha-beta-depleted transplantation in children. Study conclusions and caveats: Among T cells one year after transplant, newly produced cells accounted for most counts and diversity.

This clonotype was counted only a few times. Its antigen is not known. Preparation of the TCRbeta library used unique molecular identifiers. TCRdb re-derived calls from the PCR reads in MiXCR, one entry per CDR3 protein. The sample shows 500,000 to 650,000 distinct CDR3 sequences, 11% of them seen only once. Between the trimmed V and J ends, which lost 3 bases and 7 bases, there was a span of 16 bases. There are 14 residues in the CDR3. CDR1 and CDR2 (germline): DFQATT, SNEGSKA (reference sequence). V usage is TRBV20-1 and J usage is TRBJ1-5, with TRBD1 as a possible D gene (6 bases). The source is a female patient aged 2 to 10 who had a stem cell transplant for aplastic anemia, so the T cells may come from the graft donor. This material consisted of PBMCs, mostly from graft donor cells, taken 180 days after TCRalphabeta/CD19-depleted stem cell transplant. The CDR3 DNA follows: TGCAGTGCTAGGACACAGTACAGGGACCAGCCCCAGCATTTT. As protein: CSARTQYRDQPQHF.